The 2 T cell receptor beta chains given below trace back to one sample, sequenced in a study of CD8 T cells in Susac syndrome. With random hexamers, roughly 0.45 to 1 ug RNA was reverse transcribed. Each CDR3 protein is one row after TCRdb ran MiXCR on the immunoSEQ multiplex PCR reads. Of tens of thousands of distinct CDR3 sequences listed, roughly 94% are singletons. Sequencing used CD8+ T cells from PBMCs. The source is a human donor with Susac syndrome.

This chain uses TRBV20-1 with TRBJ1-1; D is unclear. The CDR3 is 14 residues long. V shed 0 bases and J shed 1 base, with 9 bases lying between them. The germline V gene encodes CDR1 DFQATT and CDR2 SNEGSKA (reference sequence). The CDR3 sequence: CSAREFVANTEAFF. CDR3 DNA: TGCAGTGCTAGAGAGTTTGTAGCGAACACTGAAGCTTTCTTT.

The V gene is TRBV4-3, the J gene TRBJ1-1, with D hard to call. V shed 0 bases and J shed 1 base, with 9 bases lying between them. CDR3 size: 15 residues. The V gene's germline CDR1 is LGHNA and CDR2 YSLEER. The CDR3 DNA reads as TGCGCCAGCAGCCAAGATCGAATGGGGAACACTGAAGCTTTCTTT. Translated: CASSQDRMGNTEAFF.